These 22 T cell receptor beta chains originate from one sample sequenced in a study of regulatory T cells in long-lasting Graves disease. The time point is: newly diagnosed GD, antithyroid drugs for less than 3 months. RNA extracted from PBMCs served as the sequencing template. Construction of the TCR beta libraries employed iRepertoire HTBI primers in conjunction with Arm-PCR of CDR3 regions. TCRdb called the multiplex PCR reads again in MiXCR, with one record for every CDR3 protein. The sample has over 200,000 distinct CDR3 sequences, approximately 18% seen once. In addition, the sample was reused for a study of T cells in Graves' hyperthyroidism and ophthalmopathy.

The sample here was peripheral blood mononuclear cells (PBMCs), taken at new diagnosis, from a patient treated with antithyroid drugs. Receptor source: a woman in her 30s with Graves disease.

There are many counts of this clonotype. The chain links TRBV7-9 to TRBJ1-2; D unresolved. In germline, CDR1 is SEHNR, CDR2 FQNEAQ (reference sequence). V lost 3 bases and J 9 bases, leaving 8 bases between the germline ends. The CDR3 has 11 amino acids. As DNA, the CDR3 is TGTGCCAGCAGCTTCGGAGGTCGCTACACCTTC. It is translated as CASSFGGRYTF.

This clonotype was seen at least ten times. This chain links TRBV5-1 with TRBJ2-1; 7 positions match TRBD1. Trimming cost V 4 bases and J 6 bases; bases outside gene matches: 7. Germline CDR1 and CDR2: SGHRS and YFSETQ. The CDR3 loop spans 14 amino acids. This CDR3 reads CASSRTAGGNEQFF. CDR3 bases: TGCGCCAGCAGCCGGACGGCAGGGGGCAATGAGCAGTTCTTC.

This clonotype has a count of ten or more. The rearrangement joins TRBV3-1 to TRBJ2-5; the D is unclear. Germline lookup yields CDR1 LGHDT and CDR2 YNNKEL (reference sequence). The ends were cut back, 4 bases at V and 4 bases at J, with 10 bases in the middle. The CDR3 covers 13 residues. Here the CDR3 DNA reads TGTGCCAGCAGCCGGTATGAGTCAGAGACCCAGTACTTC. Its protein product is CASSRYESETQYF.

This clonotype was found many times. The V and J genes are TRBV20-1 and TRBJ1-3; 9 bases fit TRBD1. CDR1 and CDR2 (germline): DFQATT, SNEGSKA (reference sequence). Trimming cost V 3 bases and J 1 base; bases outside gene matches: 1. CDR3 size: 14 residues. DNA for the CDR3: TGCAGTGCTAGGACAGGGGGGTCTGGAAACACCATATATTTT. Amino acids: CSARTGGSGNTIYF.

The V and J genes are TRBV12-3 or TRBV12-4 and TRBJ2-7; TRBD1 agrees at 9 bases. With V trimmed by 5 bases and J by 6 bases, 5 bases remained unmatched. The CDR3 loop spans 13 amino acids. The CDR3 DNA reads as TGTGCCAGCAGTCAGGACAGGGGCGTCGAGCAGTACTTC. It translates to CASSQDRGVEQYF.

This clonotype has a count of ten or more. This chain connects TRBV6-1 to TRBJ1-2; D may be TRBD1 (5 bases). CDR3 size: 14 residues. Deletions cut 7 bases from V and 7 bases from J, with 19 bases between. Germline CDR1 and CDR2: MNHNS and SASEGT. This CDR3 is CASTQTGTPAGYTF. In DNA form, the CDR3 reads TGTGCCAGCACTCAGACTGGGACCCCGGCTGGCTACACCTTC.

This clonotype was counted at least ten times. The chain carries TRBV20-1 and TRBJ1-6; 9 bases fit TRBD1. V trimming: 3 bases; J trimming: 7 bases; junction bases outside the gene matches: 4. CDR1 DFQATT and CDR2 SNEGSKA come from the germline V gene (reference sequence). CDR3 length: 14 amino acids. CDR3 protein: CSASGDRANSPLHF. DNA for the CDR3: TGCAGTGCTAGTGGGGACAGGGCGAATTCACCCCTCCACTTT.

In its sample, this clonotype was seen many times. The V gene is TRBV18, the J gene TRBJ1-6; no definite D call. There are 17 residues in the CDR3. The germline V gene encodes CDR1 KGHSH and CDR2 LQKENI. The germline V and J ends were trimmed by 3 bases and 7 bases, with 19 bases remaining between them. For the CDR3, the DNA is TGTGCCAGCTCACCGATGGGCGCCCTCATGGAGAATTCACCCCTCCACTTT. Protein: CASSPMGALMENSPLHF.

This clonotype was counted at least ten times. V gene TRBV5-1 combines with J gene TRBJ2-5; D remains unclear. The V gene's germline CDR1 is SGHRS and CDR2 YFSETQ. The CDR3 runs 13 residues. The germline V and J ends were trimmed by 1 base and 5 bases, with 9 bases remaining between them. The CDR3, as DNA: TGCGCCAGCAGCTTGCTGGTGGGGGAGACCCAGTACTTC. Translation: CASSLLVGETQYF.

This clonotype was observed many times. CDR3 in amino acids: CSVLNNLGAEDTQYF. DNA of the CDR3: TGCAGCGTCCTCAACAACCTAGGGGCTGAGGATACGCAGTATTTT. The chain is built from TRBV29-1 and TRBJ2-3; TRBD1 might be the D (5 bases). The CDR3 contains 15 residues. The V gene's germline CDR1 is SQVTM and CDR2 ANQGSEA. V dropped 6 bases and J dropped 6 bases, with 22 bases sitting between them.

Notes on this clonotype: A read error likely explains this, since a far larger clone differs by one base. The chain combines TRBV11-1 with TRBJ2-3, with D hard to call. The CDR3 contains 14 residues. Germline V lookup: CDR1 SGHAT, CDR2 FQDESV (reference sequence). The CDR3 loop reads CANSFAISTDTQYF. The DNA for the CDR3 is TGTGCCAACAGCTTTGCGATAAGCACAGATACGCAGTATTTT.

This clonotype was recorded many times. The genes are TRBV5-1 and TRBJ2-7, with D unresolved. The V end lost 0 bases, the J end lost 6 bases, and 7 bases lay between the germline ends. The germline V gene has CDR1 SGHRS and CDR2 YFSETQ. The CDR3 is 12 amino acids. This CDR3 reads CASSLVDGEQYF. Here the CDR3 DNA reads TGCGCCAGCAGCTTGGTGGATGGCGAGCAGTACTTC.

This clonotype occurred many times. The rearrangement joins TRBV19 to TRBJ1-5, with D maybe TRBD1 (5 bases). Germline V CDR1 and CDR2: LNHDA, SQIVND (reference sequence). This CDR3 spans 15 amino acids. With 1 base removed from V and 6 bases from J, the gap between germline ends came to 13 bases. The CDR3 reads CASSIGGTATQPQHF. The CDR3 DNA reads TGTGCCAGTAGTATAGGAGGGACGGCTACTCAGCCCCAGCATTTT. The full variable domain, its missing parts supplied by reference TRBV19 and TRBJ1-5, is DGGITQSPKYLFRKEGQNVTLSCEQNLNHDAMYWYRQDPGQGLRLIYYSQIVNDFQKGDIAEGYSVSREKKESFPLTVTSAQKNPTAFYLCASSIGGTATQPQHFGDGTRLSIL.

This chain joins TRBV20-1 and TRBJ1-5; no definite D call. The CDR3 spans 14 residues. Trimming cost V 3 bases and J 0 bases, with 9 bases left between them. CDR1 is DFQATT and CDR2 is SNEGSKA in the germline V gene (reference sequence). CDR3 loop: CSARKLDSNQPQHF. CDR3 DNA: TGCAGTGCTAGGAAGCTGGATAGCAATCAGCCCCAGCATTTT.

At least ten counts were recorded for this clonotype. V gene TRBV14 combines with J gene TRBJ2-1; the match to TRBD1 covers 7 bases. The ends lost 4 bases at V and 4 bases at J; junction bases unmatched: 4. Germline V gives CDR1 SGHDN, CDR2 FVKESK. The CDR3 is 14 residues long. The CDR3 sequence is CASSPGQSYNEQFF. DNA of the CDR3: TGTGCCAGCAGCCCGGGACAGAGTTACAATGAGCAGTTCTTC.

This chain links TRBV28 with TRBJ2-7, with D uncertain. The CDR3 runs to 14 residues. Germline assignment: CDR1 MDHEN and CDR2 SYDVKM. Trimming cost V 5 bases and J 3 bases, with 14 bases left between them. CDR3 nucleotides: TGTGCCAGCAGTCTACGGATAACCCTCTACGAGCAGTACTTC. It encodes CASSLRITLYEQYF.

This clonotype turned up a few times. V usage is TRBV14 and J usage is TRBJ2-5, with D perhaps matching TRBD2 (6 bases). The CDR3 spans 13 residues. With 4 bases removed from V and 4 bases from J, the gap between germline ends came to 10 bases. CDR1 and CDR2 (germline): SGHDN, FVKESK. The CDR3 region is CASSRGVVETQYF. The DNA for the CDR3 is TGTGCCAGCAGCCGCGGGGTCGTAGAGACCCAGTACTTC.

This clonotype was found many times. The chain employs TRBV7-2 and TRBJ1-3; D unresolved. The CDR3 is 14 amino acids. Trimming pared 5 bases from V and 1 base from J, leaving 9 bases between. In germline, CDR1 is SGHTA, CDR2 FQGNSA. This chain's CDR3 is CASSQGYSGNTIYF. CDR3 nucleotides: TGTGCCAGCAGCCAAGGATATTCTGGAAACACCATATATTTT.

This clonotype was seen ten or more times. The V call is TRBV10-3, the J call TRBJ2-7; D might be TRBD1 (5 bases). Germline CDR1 and CDR2: ENHRY and SYGVKD. This CDR3 has 14 amino acids. With 4 bases removed from V and 1 base from J, the gap between germline ends came to 11 bases. CDR3 region: CAISVTPGSYEQYF. For the CDR3, the DNA is TGTGCCATCAGTGTGACCCCAGGGTCCTACGAGCAGTACTTC.

Ten or more counts support this clonotype. V and J are TRBV4-1 and TRBJ2-1; 10 bases align to TRBD2. J was trimmed by 1 base and V by 1 base; bases with no gene match: 7. Germline V gene lookup returns CDR1 MGHRA and CDR2 YSYEKL. The CDR3 totals 18 residues. The CDR3 DNA reads as TGCGCCAGCAGCCAAGTATTACTAGCGGGGAGATCCTACAATGAGCAGTTCTTC. It is translated as CASSQVLLAGRSYNEQFF.

This clonotype was recorded many times. The V gene is TRBV28, the J gene TRBJ2-3, with 7 bases lining up with TRBD2. Germline CDR1 reads MDHEN; CDR2 reads SYDVKM. V lost 6 bases and J lost 2; bases outside the gene matches: 11. The CDR3 length is 16 residues. In DNA, the CDR3 is TGTGCCAGCAGCAACCCTAGCGGTTTAAACACAGATACGCAGTATTTT. Amino acid sequence: CASSNPSGLNTDTQYF.

This clonotype occurred many times. This chain uses TRBV20-1 with TRBJ2-7; D perhaps matches TRBD2 (6 bases). The J call could be wrong; TRBJ2-5 is a better fit for the DNA end. The length of the CDR3 is 13 residues. Germline loops: CDR1 DFQATT, CDR2 SNEGSKA (reference sequence). The CDR3 DNA follows: TGCAGTGCTAGGGTGGGGGGACAAGAGACCCAGTACTTC. This translates into CSARVGGQETQYF.